A selection of T cell receptor beta chains follows, all from one sample in a study of control samples from healthy donors and cancer patients. The repertoire was sequenced with immunoSEQ multiplex PCR; TCRdb's copy has only in-frame clones and lacks some. Of about 110,000 clones in the sample, 90% were seen once. Sequenced input: blood. Receptors were obtained from a human donor in good health. The donor label of this sample is uncertain. The CDR3 runs from the conserved cysteine through the conserved F or W. A D gene is named only where the DNA matches it firmly. A clone size is listed for some rows: how often the clone was seen (once, few, many), or a class if it is expanded.

size	V	D	J	DNA	CDR3
NA	TRBV7-9	NA	TRBJ1-3	TGTGCCAGCAGCCCACCGGGACTATATGGAAACACCATATATTTT	CASSPPGLYGNTIYF
few	TRBV4-2	NA	TRBJ2-2	TGTGCCAGCAGCCAAGCATCGGCCGGGGAGCTGTTTTTT	CASSQASAGELFF
few	TRBV19	NA	TRBJ2-2	TGTGCCAGTAGTATTACAGGGAAGGCCGGGGAGCTGTTTTTT	CASSITGKAGELFF
NA	TRBV5-1	NA	TRBJ2-1	TGCGCCAGCAGCTTGTTGGGGTACAATGAGCAGTTCTTC	CASSLLGYNEQFF
few	TRBV7-8	NA	TRBJ2-5	TGTGCCAGCAGCGAACGGGCGACCCAGTACTTC	CASSERATQYF
NA	TRBV12-1	NA	TRBJ2-5	TGTGCCAGAACGTGGCGGGGGGGGGAAGAGACCCAGTACTTC	CARTWRGGEETQYF
NA	TRBV5-4	NA	TRBJ1-2	TGTGCCAGCAGCTTGGACCGCTATGGCTACACCTTC	CASSLDRYGYTF
NA	TRBV29-1	NA	TRBJ1-2	TGCAGCGTTGAATCAGGGTATGGCTACACCTTC	CSVESGYGYTF
NA	TRBV5-5	NA	TRBJ2-7	TGTGCCAGCAGCCCCGCCCCGGACAGAGACTACGAGCAGTACTTC	CASSPAPDRDYEQYF
once	TRBV6-1	TRBD1	TRBJ2-4	TGTGCCAGCATTGACTGGGACAGGAAAAACATTCAGTACTTC	CASIDWDRKNIQYF
NA	TRBV7-8	NA	TRBJ1-4	TGTGCCAGCAGCCCCAACGAGCAAGAGAATGAAAAACTGTTTTTT	CASSPNEQENEKLFF
NA	TRBV7-7	TRBD1	TRBJ2-5	TGTGCCAGCAGCTTAAGGGGACAGGGAGTCGAGACCCAGTACTTC	CASSLRGQGVETQYF
NA	TRBV27	NA	TRBJ2-3	TGTGCCAGCAGTTTATCGAGGACAGGGCGGGGGCATAGAGATACGCAGTATTTT	CASSLSRTGRGHRDTQYF
once	TRBV7-2	TRBD2	TRBJ2-1	TGTGCCAGCAGCTTGGGGACTAGCGGGTCCAATGAACAGTTCTTC	CASSLGTSGSNEQFF
NA	TRBV12-3/TRBV12-4	NA	TRBJ1-1	TGTGCCAGCAGCTCAGGGAGTGAAGCTTTCTTT	CASSSGSEAFF
NA	TRBV6-5	NA	TRBJ2-3	TGTGCCAGCAGTTACCAACAGGGTATAGGGACAGATACGCAGTATTTT	CASSYQQGIGTDTQYF
NA	TRBV7-3	NA	TRBJ2-1	TGTGCCAGCAGCGTACCGGGGGAATACAATGAGCAGTTCTTC	CASSVPGEYNEQFF
NA	TRBV24-1	NA	TRBJ1-1	TGTGCCACCAAAGGTCCGGGCACTGAAGCTTTCTTT	CATKGPGTEAFF
NA	TRBV5-1	NA	TRBJ2-7	TGCGCCAGCAGCCCCGCGTTGGGAACTGTGGGGGAGCAGTACTTC	CASSPALGTVGEQYF
NA	TRBV24-1	NA	TRBJ1-5	TGTGCCACCAGTGAGTTGGGGTGGACCCAGCATTTT	CATSELGWTQHF
NA	TRBV24-1	TRBD1	TRBJ2-3	TGTGCCACCAGTGATTACACAGGGGGAGTAGATACGCAGTATTTT	CATSDYTGGVDTQYF
NA	TRBV15	NA	TRBJ2-7	TGTGCCACCAGCAGAGATCCAGGGGCCGGGGACGAGCAGTACTTC	CATSRDPGAGDEQYF
NA	TRBV7-9	NA	TRBJ2-2	TGTGCCAGCAGCTTAGTACGGCTCTTAGGGAGTAAGGACACCGGGGAGCTGTTTTTT	CASSLVRLLGSKDTGELFF
NA	TRBV11-2	NA	TRBJ1-2	TGTGCCAGCAGCTTAGGGGAGGGGCGGGCCTACACCTTC	CASSLGEGRAYTF
NA	TRBV7-8	TRBD1	TRBJ2-7	TGTGCCAGCAGCCGGCGGACAGGACGCTACGAGCAGTACTTC	CASSRRTGRYEQYF
NA	TRBV9	TRBD1	TRBJ1-6	TGTGCCAGCAGGTCGGGACAGGGGGGTTCACCCCTCCACTTT	CASRSGQGGSPLHF
NA	TRBV3-1/TRBV3-2	NA	TRBJ1-4	TGTGCCAGCAGCCAAAGGCAGCCGCTTAATGAAAAACTGTTTTTT	CASSQRQPLNEKLFF
NA	TRBV24-1	TRBD2	TRBJ2-1	TGTGCCACCAGTGATTTCCGGGAGGGCCTTTACAATGAGCAGTTCTTC	CATSDFREGLYNEQFF
once	TRBV5-1	TRBD1	TRBJ1-3	TGCGCCAGCAGCTCCGGGACAGGGAACTCTGGAAACACCATATATTTT	CASSSGTGNSGNTIYF
NA	TRBV6-5	TRBD1	TRBJ2-3	TGTGCCAGCAGACTTACAGGGGGCCGCACAGATACGCAGTATTTT	CASRLTGGRTDTQYF
few	TRBV10-3	NA	TRBJ1-4	TGTGCCACCTCCCGGGAGGGGGGCGAGGGTGAAAAACTGTTTTTT	CATSREGGEGEKLFF